This TCR beta chain derives from a study of graft-versus-host responses after intestinal transplantation. Study in general: Isolated intestinal, liver-intestinal, or multivisceral transplants were what recipients had. After anti-thymocyte globulin induction, recipients took tacrolimus and steroids for 2 to 3 years. The study, taken as a whole, reports: Within allografts, high graft-versus-host to host-versus-graft clonal ratios were seen among patients with graft-donor T cell macrochimerism. The authors found GvH clones in recipient marrow, some appearing first in ileum or blood.

Germline V gene lookup returns CDR1 LGHNA and CDR2 YSLEER. The J segment lost 4 bases and the V segment lost 1 base, leaving 2 bases of the junction unmatched. The CDR3 loop spans 15 amino acids. Details on this clone: Its antigen is not identified.

Clones were sequenced by immunoSEQ multiplex PCR, and TCRdb holds only the in-frame ones, with some missing. The repertoire holds around 100,000 clones, with just under 95% as singletons. This chain joins TRBV4-3 and TRBJ2-2, with 8 bases matching TRBD1. The source of this sequence is a human donor who was the organ donor for an intestinal transplant. The sequenced sample was unstimulated CD8+ T cells sorted from spleen or lymph node cells, obtained before transplant. The CDR3 DNA reads as TGCGCCAGCAGCCAAGGGACAGGGCTCACCGGGGAGCTGTTTTTT. Protein product: CASSQGTGLTGELFF.